This T cell receptor beta chain was profiled in a study of shared clonotypes between healthy human individuals. Study-wide results and limits: At large depth, rarefaction still showed sorted-subset sequencing to be incomplete.

Assay used: immunoSEQ multiplex PCR; TCRdb lists only in-frame clones, some missing. The sample records about 680,000 clones, under 80% being singletons. This CDR3 has 16 residues. Germline loops: CDR1 SGHDT, CDR2 YYEEEE. V dropped 1 base and J dropped 0 bases, with 14 bases sitting between them. Donors, without exception, were Caucasian adults residing in Nashville, Tennessee. Details on this clone: Its antigen is still unknown.

This chain links TRBV5-6 with TRBJ2-7, with D perhaps matching TRBD2 (6 bases). The sample consisted of memory CD4+ T cells sorted from blood. The sample's subset: CD45RA-negative fraction. The clonotype originates from a woman aged 25-40 years in good health. In nucleotides, the CDR3 is TGTGCCAGCAGCTTGTACGGGGCGGGGAGCTCCTACGAGCAGTACTTC. This translates into CASSLYGAGSSYEQYF.